This record looks at one T cell receptor beta chain sequence and its context. Per the authors' pipeline: For nucleated cells, counts were estimated from reference gene primer amplification. Here immunoSEQ multiplex PCR was the method, and the copy in TCRdb shows in-frame clones only, minus some. V and J calls and clone size are given by that table; D and trimming were obtained from the DNA. The data contain around 30,000 clones, around 77% of them singletons. CDR3 length: 14 amino acids. V was pared by 6 bases and J by 5 bases, with 16 bases between. CDR1 and CDR2 (germline): MGHRA, YSYEKL. The sample originates from a study of blood T cell repertoires in COVID-19. Study at large: Samples taken during acute and convalescent COVID-19 were collected in the United States, Italy and Spain. Sources were T cells, B-cell-depleted T cells, or PBMCs; the material itself was cDNA or gDNA.

Sequencing was performed on peripheral blood. This chain links TRBV4-1 with TRBJ2-5; the D is unclear. The source is a human donor in a cohort sampled during active COVID-19. The CDR3 is CASSLMAYGETQYF. The CDR3, as DNA: TGCGCCAGCAGTCTCATGGCCTACGGGGAGACCCAGTACTTC.